The following is a T cell receptor (beta chain) sequence with its context. Original methodology: For nucleated cells, counts were estimated from reference gene primer amplification. Profiling relied on immunoSEQ multiplex PCR, and the TCRdb table lists in-frame clones only, not all of them. The V and J calls and clone size were taken over from that table, and D and trimming were inferred from the DNA. The table shows roughly 340,000 clones, with around 89% occurring only once. This CDR3 contains 14 residues. The V and J ends lost 0 bases and 3 bases respectively, with 9 bases between them. Germline CDR1 MNHEY, CDR2 SVGEGT. This entry comes from a study of blood T cell repertoires in COVID-19.

The receptor comes from a man aged 18 to 30 who had recovered from COVID-19. The chain carries TRBV6-2 or TRBV6-3 and TRBJ2-7; D remains ambiguous. What was sequenced was PBMCs or T cells enriched from blood (not recorded which). CDR3 residues: CASSYSQTHYEQYF. CDR3 DNA sequence: TGTGCCAGCAGTTACTCGCAGACTCACTACGAGCAGTACTTC.